This TCR beta chain originates from a study of T cell changes during pregnancy in multiple sclerosis. Libraries were prepared by immunoSEQ multiplex PCR; TCRdb keeps only in-frame clonotypes and omits some of them. Among fewer than 95,000 clones, around 93% were seen once, and the ten largest hold 2% to 2.5%. Looked up from germline, CDR1 is SGHTA and CDR2 is FQGNSA. The V and J ends lost 5 bases and 9 bases, in that order; junction bases with no gene match: 9. This CDR3 has 14 residues. This receptor was identified in a female donor with multiple sclerosis, enrolled in a pregnancy study. The rearrangement joins TRBV7-2 to TRBJ2-1, with 8 bases aligning to TRBD2. The sequencing here drew on peripheral blood, taken in the third trimester of pregnancy. The CDR3 region has the DNA TGTGCCAGCAGCGGGACTAGTCAGAGTGGTGAGCAGTTCTTC. Translated, it gives CASSGTSQSGEQFF.